This T cell receptor beta chain is drawn from a study of blood T cell repertoires in COVID-19. Trimming cost V 4 bases and J 4 bases; bases outside gene matches: 14. CDR1 and CDR2 (germline): LGHDT, YNNKEL (reference sequence). The CDR3 has 18 residues. Produced via immunoSEQ multiplex PCR; TCRdb's table is partial and in-frame only. This table has about 100,000 clones, around four fifths appearing once. Specimen: peripheral blood. The chain recombines TRBV3-1 (or the pseudogene TRBV3-2) with TRBJ1-2; 11 nucleotides line up with TRBD1. The receptor was derived from a human donor in a cohort sampled during active COVID-19. The CDR3 DNA reads as TGTGCCAGCAGCCCCTTTTGGACAGGGGGCGTGAGTAGCTATGGCTACACCTTC. Protein: CASSPFWTGGVSSYGYTF.